These T cell receptor beta chains were read from a single sample in a study of neurological immune-mediated disorders. One entry per CDR3 protein results from TCRdb running MiXCR on the 5' RACE reads. The table lists about 62,000 distinct CDR3 sequences, roughly 4% of them singletons. Sequencing used PBMCs. These receptor sequences come from a woman in her 50s with multiple sclerosis. The CDR3 runs from the conserved cysteine through the conserved F or W. The order of the fields is V gene, clone size, J gene, CDR3 protein. Where a row states a size, it is once, few, many or the class of an expanded clone; other rows omit it.

TRBV5-1	many	TRBJ1-1	CASSGGDRANEAFF
TRBV24-1	many	TRBJ1-2	CATSEQGYGYTF
TRBV7-2	many	TRBJ1-1	CASSLAFLSGDTEAFF
TRBV29-1	few	TRBJ1-2	CSVQGDYGYTF
TRBV5-5	many	TRBJ1-2	CASSPTGNYGYTF
TRBV20-1	many	TRBJ2-1	CSALTSGDYNEQSF
TRBV12-3/TRBV12-4	NA	TRBJ1-5	CASSLVTARREAQNF
TRBV5-1	NA	TRBJ2-7	CASSSGTYEQYF
TRBV7-9	many	TRBJ1-5	CASSLGGTGNQPQHF
TRBV5-1	many	TRBJ1-2	CASSPDSSYNYGYTF
TRBV5-1	many	TRBJ2-7	CASSDHSYEQYF
TRBV7-9	few	TRBJ2-1	CASSPVLREFDEQFF
TRBV5-1	many	TRBJ2-1	CASSPLLETNEQFF
TRBV9	many	TRBJ2-1	CASSTVRAGGVQFF
TRBV29-1	many	TRBJ2-1	CSVFQGNEQFF
TRBV20-1	many	TRBJ1-1	CSAFAGLGNTEAFF
TRBV4-2	many	TRBJ2-7	CASSQVGDEQYF
TRBV3-1	medium-sized	TRBJ1-1	CASSHIRSGRTEAFF
TRBV28	NA	TRBJ2-6	CASKGASSGANVLTF
TRBV20-1	many	TRBJ2-1	CSASRSSSRDEQFF
TRBV30	many	TRBJ1-1	CAWGREIRNTEAFF
TRBV7-2	many	TRBJ2-2	CASSLREAGRTGELFF
TRBV11-3	many	TRBJ2-5	CASSFAWDLQETQYF
TRBV6-6	NA	TRBJ1-2	CASTLLPGAFTF
TRBV11-2	many	TRBJ2-7	CASSPVGYEQYF
TRBV10-3	many	TRBJ2-1	CAISVAGGNEQFF
TRBV10-3	many	TRBJ2-7	CAISGGLTIIF
TRBV7-9	many	TRBJ1-1	CASSLGSSNTEAFF
TRBV5-1	NA	TRBJ2-5	CASSSLGLAVPGETQYF
TRBV4-3	many	TRBJ2-4	CASSQVGLLAKNIQYF
TRBV7-9	many	TRBJ1-1	CASRPTEAFF
TRBV7-7	few	TRBJ2-1	CASSWGLAGMDEQFF
TRBV20-1	NA	TRBJ2-1	CSVVMKRPIFVEQFF
TRBV20-1	many	TRBJ1-5	CSARDVQGNGQPQHF
TRBV7-2	many	TRBJ2-2	CASSPTGQNTGELFF
TRBV20-1	many	TRBJ1-4	CSASDRSEKLFF
TRBV5-1	many	TRBJ2-5	CASSLKGPGETQYF